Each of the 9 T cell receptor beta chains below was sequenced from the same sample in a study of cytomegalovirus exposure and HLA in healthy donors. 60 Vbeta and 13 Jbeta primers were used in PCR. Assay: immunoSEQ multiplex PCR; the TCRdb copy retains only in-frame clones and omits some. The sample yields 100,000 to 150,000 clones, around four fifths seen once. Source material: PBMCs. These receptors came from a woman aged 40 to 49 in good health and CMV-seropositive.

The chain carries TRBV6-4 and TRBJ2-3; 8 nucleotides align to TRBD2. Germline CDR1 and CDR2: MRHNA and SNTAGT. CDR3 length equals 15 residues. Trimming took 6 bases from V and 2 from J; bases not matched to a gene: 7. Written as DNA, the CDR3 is TGTGCCAGCAGGGAAAGTAGCGGGGCCACAGATACGCAGTATTTT. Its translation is CASRESSGATDTQYF.

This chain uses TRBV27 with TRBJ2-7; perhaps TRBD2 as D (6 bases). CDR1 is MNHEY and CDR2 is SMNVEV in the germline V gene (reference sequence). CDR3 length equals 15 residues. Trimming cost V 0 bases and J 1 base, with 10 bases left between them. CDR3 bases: TGTGCCAGCAGTTTATCGGGAGGTCTTTCCTACGAGCAGTACTTC. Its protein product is CASSLSGGLSYEQYF.

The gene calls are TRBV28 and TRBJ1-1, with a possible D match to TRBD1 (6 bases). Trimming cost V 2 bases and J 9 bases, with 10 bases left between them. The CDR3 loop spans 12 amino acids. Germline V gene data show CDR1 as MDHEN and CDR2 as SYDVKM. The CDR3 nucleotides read TGTGCCAGCAGTTTAAGGACAGAGAAAGCTTTCTTT. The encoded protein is CASSLRTEKAFF.

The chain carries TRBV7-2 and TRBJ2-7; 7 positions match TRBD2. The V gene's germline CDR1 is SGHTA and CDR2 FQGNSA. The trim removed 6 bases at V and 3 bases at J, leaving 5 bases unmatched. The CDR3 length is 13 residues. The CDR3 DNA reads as TGTGCCAGCAGTGTGGGACTAAACTACGAGCAGTACTTC. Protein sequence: CASSVGLNYEQYF. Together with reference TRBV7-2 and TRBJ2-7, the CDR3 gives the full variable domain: GAGVSQSPSNKVTEKGKDVELRCDPISGHTALYWYRQSLGQGLEFLIYFQGNSAPDKSGLPSDRFSAERTGGSVSTLTIQRTQQEDSAVYLCASSVGLNYEQYFGPGTRLTVT.

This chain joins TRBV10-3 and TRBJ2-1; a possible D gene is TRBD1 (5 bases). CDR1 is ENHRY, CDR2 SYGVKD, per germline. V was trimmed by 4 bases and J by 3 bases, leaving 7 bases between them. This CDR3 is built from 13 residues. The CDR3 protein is CAISAQVYNEQFF. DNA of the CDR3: TGTGCCATCAGTGCACAGGTCTACAATGAGCAGTTCTTC.

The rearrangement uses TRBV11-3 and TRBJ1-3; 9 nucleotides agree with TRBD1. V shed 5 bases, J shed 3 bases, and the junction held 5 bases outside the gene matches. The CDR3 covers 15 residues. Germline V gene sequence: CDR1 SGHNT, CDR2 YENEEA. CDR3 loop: CASSVNRGLGNTIYF. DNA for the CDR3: TGTGCCAGCAGCGTAAACAGGGGGCTTGGAAACACCATATATTTT.

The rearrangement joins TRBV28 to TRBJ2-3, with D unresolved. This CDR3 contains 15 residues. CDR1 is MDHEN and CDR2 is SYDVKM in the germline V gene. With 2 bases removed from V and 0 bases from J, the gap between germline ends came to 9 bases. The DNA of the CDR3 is TGTGCCAGCAGTTTAGGTGGTAGCAGCACAGATACGCAGTATTTT. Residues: CASSLGGSSTDTQYF. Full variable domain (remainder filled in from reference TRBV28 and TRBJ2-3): DVKVTQSSRYLVKRTGEKVFLECVQDMDHENMFWYRQDPGLGLRLIYFSYDVKMKEKGDIPEGYSVSREKKERFSLILESASTNQTSMYLCASSLGGSSTDTQYFGPGTRLTVL.

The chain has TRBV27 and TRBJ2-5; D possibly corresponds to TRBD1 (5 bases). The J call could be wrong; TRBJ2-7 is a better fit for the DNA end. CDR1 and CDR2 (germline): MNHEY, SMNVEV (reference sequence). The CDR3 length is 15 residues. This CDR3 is CASSLQGNFPYEQYF. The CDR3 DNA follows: TGTGCCAGCAGTTTACAGGGTAACTTCCCCTACGAGCAGTACTTC.

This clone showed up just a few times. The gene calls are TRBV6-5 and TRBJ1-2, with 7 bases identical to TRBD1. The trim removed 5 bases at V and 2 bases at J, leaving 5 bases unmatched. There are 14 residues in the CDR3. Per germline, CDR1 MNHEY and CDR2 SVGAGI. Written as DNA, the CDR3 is TGTGCCAGCAGTCCTACAGGGGCGAACTATGGCTACACCTTC. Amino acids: CASSPTGANYGYTF.